These 12 T cell receptor beta chains were all obtained from the same sample, sequenced in a study of shared clonotypes between healthy human individuals. Clones were sequenced by immunoSEQ multiplex PCR, and TCRdb holds only the in-frame ones, with some missing. The data show millions of clones, 95% seen once. The source material was naive CD4+ T cells sorted from blood. Subset reported: CD45RA+ positively selected. These receptors were collected from a man between 18 and 35 years old in good health.

This chain links TRBV5-1 with TRBJ1-2; no clear D. Between the trimmed V and J ends, which lost 4 bases and 8 bases, there was a span of 21 bases. There are 15 residues in the CDR3. Germline CDR1 is SGHRS and CDR2 is YFSETQ. The CDR3 protein is CASSTEQPTVLGYTF. Written as DNA, the CDR3 is TGCGCCAGCAGCACGGAACAGCCTACAGTACTAGGCTACACCTTC.

CDR3 DNA: TGTGCCAGCAGTTTAGCGACAATGACTAATGAAAAACTGTTTTTT. Residues: CASSLATMTNEKLFF. The chain combines TRBV28 with TRBJ1-4; D is unresolved. The length of the CDR3 is 15 residues. Trimming left V 2 bases short and J 2 bases short, with 9 bases between. The germline V gene encodes CDR1 MDHEN and CDR2 SYDVKM.

The rearrangement links TRBV19 to TRBJ1-2; D is possibly TRBD1 (6 bases). V was pared by 0 bases and J by 4 bases, with 12 bases between. CDR3 size: 15 residues. Germline-derived CDR1 and CDR2 are LNHDA and SQIVND (reference sequence). CDR3 DNA sequence: TGTGCCAGTAGTATAGATGGACAGCGCTCCTATGGCTACACCTTC. Its protein is CASSIDGQRSYGYTF.

The chain joins TRBV5-1 to TRBJ1-3, with D unresolved. This CDR3 region has 13 residues. V lost 5 bases and J 2 bases, leaving 8 bases between the germline ends. Germline CDR1 SGHRS, CDR2 YFSETQ. CDR3 nucleotides: TGCGCCAGCAGACAGTTGGCTGGAAACACCATATATTTT. Its translation is CASRQLAGNTIYF.

The chain carries TRBV9 and TRBJ2-7, with a possible D match to TRBD2 (6 bases). Germline V gene sequence: CDR1 SGDLS, CDR2 YYNGEE. CDR3 length equals 11 residues. V lost 3 bases and J 6 bases, leaving 7 bases between the germline ends. This chain's CDR3 is CASSDGSEQYF. The CDR3 DNA is TGTGCCAGCAGCGACGGGAGCGAGCAGTACTTC.

V is TRBV5-4 and J is TRBJ1-3, with D possibly TRBD1 on 6 matching bases. The germline V gene encodes CDR1 SGHNT and CDR2 YYREEE (reference sequence). This CDR3 contains 15 residues. Trimming pared 4 bases from V and 0 bases from J, leaving 11 bases between. The CDR3 loop is CASSPGQLSGNTIYF. In nucleotides, the CDR3 is TGTGCCAGCAGCCCCGGACAGCTCTCTGGAAACACCATATATTTT.

Worth noting for this clone: At the DNA level, this CDR3 is encoded by other sequences in the same sample as well. V is TRBV7-2 and J is TRBJ2-7, with 11 bases aligning to TRBD2. The germline V gene has CDR1 SGHTA and CDR2 FQGNSA. CDR3 length: 14 residues. V lost 3 bases to trimming and J lost 2 bases; unmatched junction nucleotides: 0. The CDR3 is CASSLGLAAYEQYF. The CDR3 DNA reads as TGTGCCAGCAGCTTGGGACTAGCGGCCTACGAGCAGTACTTC.

This sequence joins TRBV10-1 and TRBJ2-7; TRBD2 matches 7 bases. Trimming cost V 3 bases and J 4 bases; bases outside gene matches: 12. Per the germline V gene, CDR1 is WNHNN and CDR2 is SYGVQD (reference sequence). The CDR3 contains 16 residues. CDR3 nucleotide sequence: TGCGCCAGCAGTGATCGAAACGATGGGAGGGTATACGAGCAGTACTTC. Protein sequence: CASSDRNDGRVYEQYF.

J is TRBJ2-7 and V is TRBV12-5; D not certain. The V gene lost 2 bases and the J gene lost 5 bases, with 13 bases spanning the gap. Per the germline V gene, CDR1 is LGHNT and CDR2 is FRNRAP. The CDR3 loop spans 14 amino acids. DNA of the CDR3: TGTGCTAGTGGTTTGTCCGGAACCTCTAACGAGCAGTACTTC. Amino acids: CASGLSGTSNEQYF. The whole variable domain, filled in from reference TRBV12-5 and TRBJ2-7, reads DARVTQTPRHKVTEMGQEVTMRCQPILGHNTVFWYRQTMMQGLELLAYFRNRAPLDDSGMPKDRFSAEMPDATLATLKIQPSEPRDSAVYFCASGLSGTSNEQYFGPGTRLTVT.

The rearrangement uses TRBV10-1 and TRBJ2-3; 7 bases align to TRBD1. Germline assignment: CDR1 WNHNN and CDR2 SYGVQD (reference sequence). Losses at the gene ends were 4 bases for V and 10 bases for J; bases not matched to a gene: 8. CDR3 length: 13 residues. The CDR3 DNA is TGCGCCAGCAGTGTCATGGGGACAGAGGCGCAGTATTTT. This sequence encodes CASSVMGTEAQYF.

The chain is built from TRBV27 and TRBJ2-7, with 9 bases identical to TRBD1. The junction had 12 bases not matched to a gene; V was cut back by 6 bases and J by 6 bases. The germline gives CDR1 MNHEY, CDR2 SMNVEV (reference sequence). This CDR3 spans 15 amino acids. The CDR3 is CASSPGTGIRGEQYF. CDR3 in DNA: TGTGCCAGCAGCCCCGGGACAGGGATTCGAGGCGAGCAGTACTTC.

The chain employs TRBV7-8 and TRBJ2-7, with a possible D match to TRBD1 (6 bases). Germline CDR1 SGHVS, CDR2 FQNEAQ. Trimming stripped 3 bases from V and 2 bases from J, with 11 bases between. The CDR3 totals 14 residues. The DNA of the CDR3 is TGTGCCAGCAGCTTGGGGACACCTGCCTACGAGCAGTACTTC. Protein product: CASSLGTPAYEQYF.